Listed here are 5 T cell receptor beta chains from one sample, sequenced in a study of cytomegalovirus exposure and HLA in healthy donors. PCR primers comprised 60 Vbeta and 13 Jbeta primers. TCRdb's table, derived via immunoSEQ multiplex PCR, lists solely in-frame clones and lacks some. The data show roughly 180,000 clones, roughly 80% seen once. The sequenced sample consisted of PBMCs. These receptors originate from a woman aged 18-30 years in good health and CMV-seronegative.

V is TRBV18 and J is TRBJ1-1; 11 bases align to TRBD1. The CDR3 runs 16 residues. The V segment lost 2 bases and the J segment 4 bases; nucleotides outside the gene matches: 6. The germline CDR1 and CDR2 sequences are KGHSH and LQKENI. The CDR3 sequence is CASSPGGGTGGTEAFF. In nucleotides, the CDR3 is TGTGCCAGCTCACCAGGAGGGGGGACAGGGGGCACTGAAGCTTTCTTT.

The chain links TRBV6-1 to TRBJ1-5; TRBD1 agrees at 8 bases. V shed 6 bases and J 4 bases; nucleotides not matched to a gene: 8. In germline, CDR1 is MNHNS, CDR2 SASEGT. The CDR3 totals 15 residues. This chain's CDR3 is CASSIGTGGNQPQHF. DNA for the CDR3: TGTGCCAGCAGCATTGGGACAGGAGGAAATCAGCCCCAGCATTTT.

The V gene is TRBV30, the J gene TRBJ1-5; D possibly corresponds to TRBD1 (5 bases). Germline-derived CDR1 and CDR2 are GTSNPN and SVGIG (reference sequence). The CDR3 loop spans 14 amino acids. Trimming pared 2 bases from V and 5 bases from J, leaving 13 bases between. The CDR3 reads CAWSKDTRDQPQHF. The CDR3 nucleotides are TGTGCCTGGAGTAAGGACACCAGAGATCAGCCCCAGCATTTT.

J is TRBJ2-5 and V is TRBV4-3, with 8 bases identical to TRBD2. The end of the DNA fits TRBJ2-7 better, so the J call may be wrong. The CDR3 spans 15 residues. Germline CDR1 is LGHNA and CDR2 is YSLEER. The CDR3 spells CASSRGGSGSYEQYF. CDR3 coding DNA: TGCGCCAGCAGCCGCGGGGGGTCGGGCTCCTACGAGCAGTACTTC.

The rearrangement links TRBV19 to TRBJ2-5; no clear D. The CDR3 loop spans 12 amino acids. V lost 1 base and J lost 7, with 7 bases in between. The germline CDR1 and CDR2 sequences are LNHDA and SQIVND (reference sequence). Here the CDR3 reads CASSIVSGTQYF. The CDR3, as DNA: TGTGCCAGTAGTATAGTGTCGGGGACCCAGTACTTC.